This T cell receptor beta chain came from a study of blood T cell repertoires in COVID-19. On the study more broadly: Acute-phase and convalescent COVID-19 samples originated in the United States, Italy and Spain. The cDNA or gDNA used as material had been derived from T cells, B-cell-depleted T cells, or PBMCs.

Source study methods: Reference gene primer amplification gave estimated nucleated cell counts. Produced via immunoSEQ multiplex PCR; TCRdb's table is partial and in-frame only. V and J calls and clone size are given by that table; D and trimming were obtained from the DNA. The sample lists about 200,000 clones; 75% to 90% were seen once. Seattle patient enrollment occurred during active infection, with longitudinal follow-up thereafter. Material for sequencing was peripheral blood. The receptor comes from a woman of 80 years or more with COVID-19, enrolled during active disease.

The CDR3 DNA follows: TGTGCCAGCAGTTTATACCCCCCCGGACAGGGGATGGAAAGTCAGCCCCAGCATTTT. This encodes CASSLYPPGQGMESQPQHF. This rearrangement joins TRBV27 to TRBJ1-5; 9 bases are shared with TRBD1. Germline V lookup: CDR1 MNHEY, CDR2 SMNVEV (reference sequence). The CDR3 has 19 amino acids. The V segment lost 1 base and the J segment 6 bases; nucleotides outside the gene matches: 16.